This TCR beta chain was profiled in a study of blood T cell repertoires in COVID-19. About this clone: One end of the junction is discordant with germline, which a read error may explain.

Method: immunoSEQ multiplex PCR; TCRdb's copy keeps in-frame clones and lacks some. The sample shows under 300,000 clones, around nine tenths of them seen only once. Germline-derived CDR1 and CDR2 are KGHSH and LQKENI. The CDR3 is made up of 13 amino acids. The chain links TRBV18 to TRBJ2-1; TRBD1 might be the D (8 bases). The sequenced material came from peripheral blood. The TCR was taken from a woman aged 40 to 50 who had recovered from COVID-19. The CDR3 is CASSPQGGDEQFF. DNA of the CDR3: TGTGCCAGCTCCCCACAGGGGGGGGATGAGCAGTTCTTC. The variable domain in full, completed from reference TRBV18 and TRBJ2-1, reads NAGVMQNPRHLVRRRGQEARLRCSPMKGHSHVYWYRQLPEEGLKFMVYLQKENIIDESGMPKERFSAEFPKEGPSILRIQQVVRGDSAAYFCASSPQGGDEQFFGPGTRLTVL.